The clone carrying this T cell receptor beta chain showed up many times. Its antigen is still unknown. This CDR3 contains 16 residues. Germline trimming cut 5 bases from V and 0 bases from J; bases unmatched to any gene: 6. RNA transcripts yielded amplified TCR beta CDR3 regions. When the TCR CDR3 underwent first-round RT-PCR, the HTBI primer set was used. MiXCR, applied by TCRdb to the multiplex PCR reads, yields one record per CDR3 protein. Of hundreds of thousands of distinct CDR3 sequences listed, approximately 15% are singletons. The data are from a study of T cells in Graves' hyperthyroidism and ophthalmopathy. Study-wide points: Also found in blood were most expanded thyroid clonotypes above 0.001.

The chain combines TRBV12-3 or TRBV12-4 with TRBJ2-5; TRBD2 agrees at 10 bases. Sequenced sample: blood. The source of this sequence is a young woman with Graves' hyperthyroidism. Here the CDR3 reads CASSRGAGGYQETQYF. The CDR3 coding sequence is TGTGCCAGCAGTCGTGGAGCGGGGGGGTACCAAGAGACCCAGTACTTC.